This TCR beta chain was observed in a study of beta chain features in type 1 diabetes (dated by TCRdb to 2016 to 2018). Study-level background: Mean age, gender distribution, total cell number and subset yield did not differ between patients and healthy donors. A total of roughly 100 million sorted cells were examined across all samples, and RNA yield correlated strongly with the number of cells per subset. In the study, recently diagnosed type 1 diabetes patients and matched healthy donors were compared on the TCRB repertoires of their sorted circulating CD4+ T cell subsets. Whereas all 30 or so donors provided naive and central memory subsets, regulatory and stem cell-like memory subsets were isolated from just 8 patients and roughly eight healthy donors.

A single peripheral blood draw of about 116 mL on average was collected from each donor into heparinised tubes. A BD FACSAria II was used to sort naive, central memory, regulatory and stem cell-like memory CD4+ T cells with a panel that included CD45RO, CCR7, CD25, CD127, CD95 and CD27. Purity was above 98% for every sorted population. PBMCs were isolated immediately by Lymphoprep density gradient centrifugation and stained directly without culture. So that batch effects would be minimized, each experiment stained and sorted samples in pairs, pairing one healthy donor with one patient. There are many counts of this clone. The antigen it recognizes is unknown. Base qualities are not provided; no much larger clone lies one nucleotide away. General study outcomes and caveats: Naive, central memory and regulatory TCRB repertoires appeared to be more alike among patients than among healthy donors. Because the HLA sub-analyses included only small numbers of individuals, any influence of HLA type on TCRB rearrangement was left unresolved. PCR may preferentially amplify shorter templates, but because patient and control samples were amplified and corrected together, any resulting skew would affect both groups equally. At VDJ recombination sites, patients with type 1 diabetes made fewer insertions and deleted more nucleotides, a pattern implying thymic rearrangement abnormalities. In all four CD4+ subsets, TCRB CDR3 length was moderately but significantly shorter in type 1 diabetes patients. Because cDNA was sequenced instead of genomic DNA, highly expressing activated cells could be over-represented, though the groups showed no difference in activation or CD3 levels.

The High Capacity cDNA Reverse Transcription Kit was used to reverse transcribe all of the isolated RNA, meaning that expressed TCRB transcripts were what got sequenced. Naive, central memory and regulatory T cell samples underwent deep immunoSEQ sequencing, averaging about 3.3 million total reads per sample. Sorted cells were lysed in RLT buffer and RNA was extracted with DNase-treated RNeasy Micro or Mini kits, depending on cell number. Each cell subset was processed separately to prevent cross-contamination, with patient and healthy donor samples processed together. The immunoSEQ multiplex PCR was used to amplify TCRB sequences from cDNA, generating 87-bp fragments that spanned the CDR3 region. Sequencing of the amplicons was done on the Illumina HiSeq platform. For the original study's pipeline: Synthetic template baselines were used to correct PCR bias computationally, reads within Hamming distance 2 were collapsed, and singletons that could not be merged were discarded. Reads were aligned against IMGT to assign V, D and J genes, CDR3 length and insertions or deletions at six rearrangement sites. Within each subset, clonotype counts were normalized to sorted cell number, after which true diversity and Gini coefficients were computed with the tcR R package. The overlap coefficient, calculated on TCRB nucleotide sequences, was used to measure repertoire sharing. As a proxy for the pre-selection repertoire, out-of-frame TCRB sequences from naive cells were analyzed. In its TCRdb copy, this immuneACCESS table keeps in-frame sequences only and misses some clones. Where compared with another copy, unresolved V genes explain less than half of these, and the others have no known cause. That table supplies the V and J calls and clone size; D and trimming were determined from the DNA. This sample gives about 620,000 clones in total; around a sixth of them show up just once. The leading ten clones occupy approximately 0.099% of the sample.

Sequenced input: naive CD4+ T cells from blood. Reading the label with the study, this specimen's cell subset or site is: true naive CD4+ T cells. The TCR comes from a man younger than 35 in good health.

The DNA sequence follows: TGTGCCATCAGTGGTGCGGGAGGGCCTCGAGAGCAGTTCTTC. It encodes CAISGAGGPREQFF. The V gene is TRBV10-3 and the J gene is TRBJ2-1, with TRBD2 identical over 9 junction bases. At the junction V is shortened by 4 bases and J by 10 bases; bases outside the gene matches: 8. CDR1 ENHRY and CDR2 SYGVKD were looked up in the germline V gene. The CDR3 starts with the cysteine, ends with the phenylalanine, and has 14 residues. The kept DNA is CDR3 alone, 42 bases in frame from the first base.